These 4 T cell receptor beta chains were sequenced from one sample in a study of blood T cell repertoires in COVID-19 (dated by TCRdb to 2020 to 2021). Library prep was done by the immunoSEQ multiplex PCR assay. TCRdb retrieved this table from immuneACCESS and kept in-frame rearrangements only. Not all clones are present; in checked studies, unresolved V genes account for under half, and no reason is known for the remainder. Here the sample has about 330,000 clones; 86% occur a single time. The leading ten clones occupy 1.5% to 2% of the sample. Sequenced material: peripheral blood. The receptors come from a woman aged 45-65 years with acute or convalescent COVID-19.

The chain uses TRBV19 and TRBJ2-5; unclear D gene. V lost 0 bases and J lost 3, with 14 bases in between. The CDR3 totals 16 residues. Per germline, CDR1 LNHDA and CDR2 SQIVND (reference sequence). CDR3 region: CASSIDGPGRKETQYF. The CDR3, as DNA: TGTGCCAGTAGTATAGACGGCCCAGGCCGAAAAGAGACCCAGTACTTC.

The chain employs TRBV25-1 and TRBJ2-1; 9 nucleotides line up with TRBD1. V gave up 7 bases and J gave up 4 bases; unmatched junction bases: 5. The CDR3 contains 14 residues. Germline-derived CDR1 and CDR2 are MGHDK and SYGVNS. Here the CDR3 DNA reads TGTGCCAGCAACTATGGACAGGGGTACAATGAGCAGTTCTTC. This codes for CASNYGQGYNEQFF.

This clone came up a few times. The V call is TRBV3-1 (or the pseudogene TRBV3-2), the J call TRBJ1-3; TRBD1 matches 7 bases. V lost 4 bases, J lost 4 bases, and 4 bases stayed unmatched. The CDR3 sequence is 14 residues long. Germline V gene data show CDR1 as LGHDT and CDR2 as YNNKEL (reference sequence). CDR3 DNA sequence: TGTGCCAGCAGCCTGATGACAGGGGGAAACACCATATATTTT. It yields the protein CASSLMTGGNTIYF.

V usage is TRBV7-3 and J usage is TRBJ1-2; 7 nucleotides line up with TRBD1. This CDR3 has 13 residues. Germline lookup yields CDR1 SGHTA and CDR2 FQGTGA. With 4 bases clipped from V and 5 bases from J, the junction kept 4 bases outside the gene matches. This chain's CDR3 is CASSSYRGYGYTF. CDR3 sequence (DNA): TGTGCCAGCAGCTCATACAGGGGATATGGCTACACCTTC.